The 27 T cell receptor beta chains in this list originate from one sample, sequenced in a study of low-dose radiotherapy and immunotherapy resistance in tumors. Time point denoted: after trial treatment. Treatment described: LDRT plus nivolumab, ipilimumab, low-dose cyclophosphamide and aspirin (RACIN trial). TRAV- and TRBV-specific primers, spanning alpha and beta chains, primed first-strand cDNA. The PCR that amplified TCRs ran for around 21 cycles, relying on a constant-region primer and a V-primer adapter. TCRdb recomputed calls from the reads with MiXCR, one row per CDR3 protein. The repertoire holds about 35,000 distinct CDR3 sequences, around 20% seen once, with about a tenth in the top ten. Specimen: PBMCs, collected after low-dose radiotherapy plus immunotherapy. These receptor sequences come from a female donor with ovarian cancer.

This clonotype came up many times. The chain combines TRBV4-1 with TRBJ2-7; a weak D match, TRBD2 (5 bases). V dropped 1 base and J dropped 3 bases, with 13 bases sitting between them. Looked up from germline, CDR1 is MGHRA and CDR2 is YSYEKL. The CDR3 is 15 amino acids. CDR3 nucleotides: TGCGCCAGCAGCCAAGGGCATGGTGGAGGCTACGAGCAGTACTTC. This codes for CASSQGHGGGYEQYF.

A note on this clonotype: A much larger clone differs by one base, so this may be a read error. The chain joins TRBV12-3 or TRBV12-4 to TRBJ1-1; no firm D call. CDR3 length equals 13 residues. V lost 6 bases and J 4 bases, leaving 12 bases between the germline ends. The CDR3 DNA reads as TGTGCCAGCAGCCTAAATCAACGCACTGAAGCTTTCTTT. Encoded protein: CASSLNQRTEAFF.

This clonotype has ten or more counts. This sequence joins TRBV5-1 and TRBJ1-1, with 11 bases that match TRBD1. V lost 4 bases and J lost 4; bases outside the gene matches: 6. The CDR3 has 15 residues. CDR1 and CDR2 (germline): SGHRS, YFSETQ. The CDR3 DNA reads TGCGCCAGCAGCCTTCGGACAGGGGGCATCACTGAAGCTTTCTTT. Its protein is CASSLRTGGITEAFF.

This clonotype was seen more than once but under ten times. A far more abundant clone sits one base away, making this likely a read error. This chain connects TRBV24-1 to TRBJ2-1; D could derive from TRBD1 or TRBD2 (5 bases each). This CDR3 has 14 residues. V lost 7 bases to trimming and J lost 10 bases, with 19 bases between them. CDR1 is KGHDR and CDR2 is SFDVKD in the germline V gene. This CDR3 is CATSDTGADYEQFF. Here the CDR3 DNA reads TGTGCCACCAGCGACACCGGGGCCGACTACGAGCAGTTCTTC.

The chain has TRBV28 and TRBJ1-1, with D possibly TRBD1 on 5 matching bases. Germline CDR1 and CDR2: MDHEN and SYDVKM. V gave up 2 bases and J gave up 8 bases, with 9 bases separating them. This CDR3 is 12 amino acids long. CDR3 coding DNA: TGTGCCAGCAGTTTACAGGGCCTCGAAGCTTTCTTT. It codes for CASSLQGLEAFF.

Many counts were recorded for this clonotype. The chain employs TRBV5-1 and TRBJ2-7, with D maybe TRBD2 (6 bases). V was pared by 1 base and J by 5 bases, with 7 bases between. Germline V gives CDR1 SGHRS, CDR2 YFSETQ. This CDR3 comprises 12 residues. CDR3 DNA sequence: TGCGCCAGCAGCTTGTGGGGGGACGAGCAGTACTTC. Amino acids: CASSLWGDEQYF.

The rearrangement joins TRBV18 to TRBJ2-7; the D gene is possibly TRBD2 (6 bases). CDR1 and CDR2 from the germline V gene are KGHSH and LQKENI. CDR3 size: 13 residues. Trimming stripped 0 bases from V and 6 bases from J, with 9 bases between. The CDR3 coding sequence is TGTGCCAGCTCACCACCTGGTAGCGGCGAGCAGTACTTC. Translated: CASSPPGSGEQYF.

This clonotype has only a few counts. A read error is likely here: a far larger clone is one base away. The V and J genes are TRBV3-1 and TRBJ2-7; D assignment may be TRBD1 or TRBD2 (5 bases each). The CDR3 has 17 residues. CDR1 LGHDT and CDR2 YNNKEL come from the germline V gene (reference sequence). The V end was cut by 0 bases, the J end by 7 bases, with 22 bases between. CDR3 loop: CASSQEGASGVYNEQYF. CDR3 nucleotides: TGTGCCAGCAGCCAAGAAGGGGCGAGCGGCGTCTACAATGAGCAGTACTTC.

The table lists this clonotype with a few counts. The chain couples TRBV28 to TRBJ2-3; D may be TRBD1 (6 bases). V was cut by 6 bases and J by 1 base, with 17 bases left in between. The CDR3 covers 16 residues. The germline gives CDR1 MDHEN, CDR2 SYDVKM. The CDR3 coding sequence is TGTGCCAGCAGCCTGGCCAGGGGCAGTGGCACAGATACGCAGTATTTT. Protein: CASSLARGSGTDTQYF.

The chain has TRBV28 and TRBJ1-1; TRBD1 matches at 8 bases. The CDR3 spans 15 residues. Germline assignment: CDR1 MDHEN and CDR2 SYDVKM. V lost 4 bases, J lost 4 bases, and 8 bases stayed unmatched. The CDR3: CASSSLGQGSTEAFF. The CDR3 DNA follows: TGTGCCAGCAGTTCCCTAGGACAGGGTTCCACTGAAGCTTTCTTT.

The V call is TRBV29-1, the J call TRBJ2-4; no reliable D call. Germline CDR1 SQVTM, CDR2 ANQGSEA. This CDR3 is 15 amino acids long. V lost 0 bases and J lost 7, with 16 bases in between. CDR3 DNA sequence: TGCAGCGTTGAAGATCCCCGGAGCCAGACCAACATTCAGTACTTC. The encoded protein is CSVEDPRSQTNIQYF.

This clonotype was seen many times. At one end, the junction sequence differs from germline, possibly due to a read error. The chain employs TRBV3-1 and TRBJ2-3; D gene ambiguous. The CDR3 has 14 amino acids. Germline CDR1 LGHDT, CDR2 YNNKEL (reference sequence). The CDR3 protein is CSSASRRHTDTQYF. The CDR3 coding sequence is TGTTCCAGCGCATCGAGAAGGCACACAGATACGCAGTATTTT.

This clonotype was picked up many times. In nucleotides, the CDR3 is TGTGCCAGCAGCAGAGACCCCTACAACACCGGGGAGCTGTTTTTT. Its translation: CASSRDPYNTGELFF. The chain links TRBV11-2 to TRBJ2-2; D uncertain. The CDR3 runs to 15 residues. The V gene lost 5 bases and the J gene lost 2 bases, with 12 bases spanning the gap. CDR1 SGHAT and CDR2 FQNNGV come from the germline V gene.

This clonotype was counted ten times or more. The chain joins TRBV3-1 to TRBJ2-5, with 8 bases fitting TRBD1. Germline V gene data show CDR1 as LGHDT and CDR2 as YNNKEL (reference sequence). With V trimmed by 1 base and J by 1 base, 2 bases remained unmatched. This CDR3 spans 15 amino acids. The CDR3 reads CASSQAGTGQETQYF. For the CDR3, the DNA is TGTGCCAGCAGCCAAGCCGGGACAGGCCAAGAGACCCAGTACTTC.

This clonotype was seen many times. This CDR3 reads CASSRGQPYEQYF. CDR3 sequence (DNA): TGTGCCAGCAGCCGGGGCCAGCCCTACGAGCAGTACTTC. The chain joins TRBV3-1 to TRBJ2-7, with TRBD1 as a possible D gene (5 bases). The CDR3 consists of 13 residues. The germline V gene encodes CDR1 LGHDT and CDR2 YNNKEL (reference sequence). V was pared by 4 bases and J by 2 bases, with 9 bases between.

This clonotype showed up many times. This chain connects TRBV29-1 to TRBJ2-1, with D possibly TRBD2 on 6 matching bases. CDR1 SQVTM and CDR2 ANQGSEA come from the germline V gene. The CDR3 loop spans 14 amino acids. The ends were cut back, 1 base at V and 8 bases at J, with 15 bases in the middle. The CDR3: CSVEGRTSGDEQFF. Written as DNA, the CDR3 is TGCAGCGTTGAAGGAAGGACGTCGGGGGATGAGCAGTTCTTC.

By sample fraction, this clonotype is medium-sized (0.01 to 0.1%). The CDR3 loop reads CASSTRIQGSGEAFF. The CDR3 nucleotides read TGTGCCAGCAGCACCCGGATACAGGGGAGTGGTGAAGCTTTCTTT. This chain connects TRBV5-5 to TRBJ1-1; 7 bases agree with TRBD1. V shed 4 bases and J 7 bases; nucleotides not matched to a gene: 13. CDR1 is SGHKS and CDR2 is YYEKEE in the germline V gene (reference sequence). This CDR3 has 15 residues.

The chain links TRBV2 to TRBJ1-3; D perhaps matches TRBD1 (5 bases). Trimming left V 1 base short and J 2 bases short, with 6 bases between. Germline-derived CDR1 and CDR2 are SNHLY and FYNNEI. The CDR3 has 14 amino acids. This CDR3 is CASSEGGTGNTIYF. The CDR3 DNA reads TGTGCCAGCAGTGAAGGGGGCACTGGAAACACCATATATTTT.

Comment on this clonotype: It differs at one base from a far larger clone, so likely a read error. J is TRBJ2-1 and V is TRBV18; D gene unclear. Trimming took off 3 bases at V and 10 bases at J, with 19 bases between the two ends. The CDR3 is 15 amino acids. Germline values: CDR1 KGHSH, CDR2 LQKENI. Here the CDR3 reads CASSPSVGELYEQFF. The CDR3 DNA is TGTGCCAGCTCACCTTCGGTAGGAGAGCTTTACGAGCAGTTCTTC. Full variable domain (outside the CDR3, taken from reference TRBV18 and TRBJ2-1): NAGVMQNPRHLVRRRGQEARLRCSPMKGHSHVYWYRQLPEEGLKFMVYLQKENIIDESGMPKERFSAEFPKEGPSILRIQQVVRGDSAAYFCASSPSVGELYEQFFGPGTRLTVL.

This clonotype was found many times. This sequence joins TRBV28 and TRBJ1-3, with D unclear. Germline values: CDR1 MDHEN, CDR2 SYDVKM. The V end was cut by 6 bases, the J end by 0 bases, with 6 bases between. The CDR3 contains 13 residues. In DNA form, the CDR3 reads TGTGCCAGCAGACTAAGCTCTGGAAACACCATATATTTT. Translation gives CASRLSSGNTIYF.

Only a few counts were recorded for this clonotype. Here the CDR3 reads CASSQDRGNTGPQETQYF. In DNA, the CDR3 is TGTGCCAGCAGCCAAGATCGGGGGAATACAGGTCCCCAAGAGACCCAGTACTTC. This chain joins TRBV3-1 and TRBJ2-5, with a weak D call TRBD2 (6 bases). Trimming removed 0 bases from V and 1 base from J, with 18 bases in between. CDR3 length: 18 amino acids. Germline CDR1 LGHDT, CDR2 YNNKEL (reference sequence).

The chain joins TRBV28 to TRBJ2-7; no clear D gene. The length of the CDR3 is 11 residues. In germline, CDR1 is MDHEN, CDR2 SYDVKM. The ends were cut back, 5 bases at V and 3 bases at J, with 5 bases in the middle. The CDR3 loop reads CASSIHYEQYF. The CDR3 DNA reads as TGTGCCAGCAGTATTCACTACGAGCAGTACTTC.

This clonotype has at least ten counts. This chain joins TRBV18 and TRBJ1-1; TRBD1 might be the D (5 bases). Per germline, CDR1 KGHSH and CDR2 LQKENI. This CDR3 is built from 15 residues. The V and J ends lost 3 bases and 4 bases respectively, with 15 bases between them. CDR3 loop: CASSPLRDAGTEAFF. CDR3 bases: TGTGCCAGCTCACCTCTCCGGGACGCGGGCACTGAAGCTTTCTTT.

This clonotype was seen more than once but under ten times. The genes are TRBV5-1 and TRBJ1-4; TRBD1 aligns across 7 bases. CDR1 SGHRS and CDR2 YFSETQ come from the germline V gene. The ends lost 3 bases at V and 6 bases at J; junction bases unmatched: 5. This CDR3 has 14 amino acids. CDR3 region: CASSSGTDYEKLFF. As DNA, the CDR3 is TGCGCCAGCAGCTCCGGGACAGACTATGAAAAACTGTTTTTT.

This clonotype was recorded many times. V and J are TRBV29-1 and TRBJ2-5; D is perhaps TRBD2 (5 bases). There are 13 residues in the CDR3. Trimming left V 4 bases short and J 4 bases short, with 13 bases between. The germline gives CDR1 SQVTM, CDR2 ANQGSEA. The CDR3 sequence: CSVAVWERETQYF. DNA for the CDR3: TGCAGCGTTGCTGTCTGGGAGAGAGAGACCCAGTACTTC.

The table lists this clonotype with many counts. This chain uses TRBV6-2 or TRBV6-3 with TRBJ2-3, with unresolved D. The length of the CDR3 is 12 residues. V was trimmed by 6 bases and J by 4 bases, leaving 8 bases between them. Germline assignment: CDR1 MNHEY and CDR2 SVGEGT. CDR3 in DNA: TGTGCCAGCAGGGCCCAGGCAGATACGCAGTATTTT. Translation: CASRAQADTQYF.

The rearrangement links TRBV27 to TRBJ2-1, with D possibly being TRBD2 (6 bases). The CDR3 is made up of 11 amino acids. The germline CDR1 and CDR2 sequences are MNHEY and SMNVEV (reference sequence). V shed 5 bases and J shed 9 bases, with 8 bases lying between them. This CDR3 is CASSRGSEQFF. CDR3 nucleotide sequence: TGTGCCAGCAGTCGGGGGAGTGAGCAGTTCTTC.